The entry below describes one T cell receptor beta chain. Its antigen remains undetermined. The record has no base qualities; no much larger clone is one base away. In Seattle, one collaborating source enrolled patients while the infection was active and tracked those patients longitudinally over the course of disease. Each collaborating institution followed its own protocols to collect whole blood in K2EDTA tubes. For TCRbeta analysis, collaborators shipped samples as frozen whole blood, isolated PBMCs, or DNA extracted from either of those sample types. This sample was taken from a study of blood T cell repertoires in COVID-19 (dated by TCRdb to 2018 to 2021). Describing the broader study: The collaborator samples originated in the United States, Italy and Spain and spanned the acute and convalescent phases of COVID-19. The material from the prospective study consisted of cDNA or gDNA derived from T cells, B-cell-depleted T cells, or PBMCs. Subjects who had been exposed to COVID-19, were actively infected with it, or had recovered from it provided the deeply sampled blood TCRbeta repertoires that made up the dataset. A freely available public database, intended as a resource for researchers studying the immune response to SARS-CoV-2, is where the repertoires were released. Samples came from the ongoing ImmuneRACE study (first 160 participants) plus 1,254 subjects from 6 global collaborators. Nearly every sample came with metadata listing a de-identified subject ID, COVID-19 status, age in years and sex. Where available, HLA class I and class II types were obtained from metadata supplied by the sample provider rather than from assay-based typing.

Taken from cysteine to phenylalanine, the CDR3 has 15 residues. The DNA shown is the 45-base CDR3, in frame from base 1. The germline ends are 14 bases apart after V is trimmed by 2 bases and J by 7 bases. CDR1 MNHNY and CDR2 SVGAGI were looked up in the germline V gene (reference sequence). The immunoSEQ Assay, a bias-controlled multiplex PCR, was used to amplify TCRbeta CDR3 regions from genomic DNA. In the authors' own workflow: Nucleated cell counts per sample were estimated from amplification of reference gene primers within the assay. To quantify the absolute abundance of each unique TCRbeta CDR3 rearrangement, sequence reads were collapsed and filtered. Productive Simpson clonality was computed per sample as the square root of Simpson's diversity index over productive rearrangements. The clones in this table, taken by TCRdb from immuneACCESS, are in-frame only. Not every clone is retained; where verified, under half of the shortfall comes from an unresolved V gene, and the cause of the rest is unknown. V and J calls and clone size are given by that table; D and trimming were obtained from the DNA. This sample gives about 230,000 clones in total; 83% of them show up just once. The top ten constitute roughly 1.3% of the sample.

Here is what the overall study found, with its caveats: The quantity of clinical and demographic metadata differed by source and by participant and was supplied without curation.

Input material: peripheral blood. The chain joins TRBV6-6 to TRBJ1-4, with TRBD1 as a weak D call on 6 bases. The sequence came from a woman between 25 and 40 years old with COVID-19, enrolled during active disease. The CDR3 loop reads CASSYAPGGREKLFF. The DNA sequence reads TGTGCCAGCAGTTACGCGCCGGGGGGGCGTGAAAAACTGTTTTTT.